The rows below give T cell receptor beta chains drawn from one sample of a study of blood T cells in healthy people across ages. Each CDR3 protein gets one entry after TCRdb re-called the 5' RACE reads with MiXCR. Of around 710,000 distinct CDR3 sequences listed, approximately 43% were seen once; the top ten hold 20% to 25%. What was sequenced was blood. The receptors stem from a woman aged 60-75 years in good health. The CDR3 runs from the conserved cysteine through the conserved F or W. The order of the fields is D gene, clone size, J gene, V gene, CDR3 DNA, CDR3 protein. D genes are given only for firm matches. Rows give clone size only sometimes, using once, few, many, or a class for an expanded clone.

D gene: TRBD2; clone size: few; J gene: TRBJ2-2; V gene: TRBV2; CDR3 DNA: TGTGCCAGCACCGAACTAGCGGGGGGTGATACCGGGGAGCTGTTTTTT; CDR3 protein: CASTELAGGDTGELFF
D gene: TRBD2; clone size: -; J gene: TRBJ2-3; V gene: TRBV4-3; CDR3 DNA: TGCGCCAGCAGCCAAGATCCGGCGGGAGGAAGGGATACGCAGTATTTT; CDR3 protein: CASSQDPAGGRDTQYF
D gene: -; clone size: few; J gene: TRBJ2-7; V gene: TRBV7-9; CDR3 DNA: TGTGCCAGCAGCCCCCAGGGGCCCGTTACCTACGAGCAGTACTTC; CDR3 protein: CASSPQGPVTYEQYF
D gene: -; clone size: few; J gene: TRBJ2-5; V gene: TRBV6-6; CDR3 DNA: TGTGCCAGCGGATCGGGGGAGACCCAGTACTTC; CDR3 protein: CASGSGETQYF
D gene: TRBD2; clone size: -; J gene: TRBJ2-5; V gene: TRBV20-1; CDR3 DNA: TGCAGTGCCCAAGGGGCTAGCGGGATCCAAGAGACCCAGCACTTC; CDR3 protein: CSAQGASGIQETQHF
D gene: -; clone size: once; J gene: TRBJ2-3; V gene: TRBV20-1; CDR3 DNA: TGCAGTGCGTCCGGGTCTCGCACTACAGATACGCAGTATTTT; CDR3 protein: CSASGSRTTDTQYF
D gene: -; clone size: few; J gene: TRBJ2-3; V gene: TRBV18; CDR3 DNA: TGTGCCAGCTCACCGCGAGGAGCGACGGGAGAAGATACGCAGTATTTT; CDR3 protein: CASSPRGATGEDTQYF
D gene: TRBD2; clone size: -; J gene: TRBJ2-3; V gene: TRBV11-1; CDR3 DNA: TGTGCCAGCAGTTTCCGTATGCTAGCGGGACTCACAGATACGCAGTTTTTT; CDR3 protein: CASSFRMLAGLTDTQFF
D gene: TRBD1; clone size: -; J gene: TRBJ2-1; V gene: TRBV12-3/TRBV12-4; CDR3 DNA: TGTGCCAGCAGTCTACGGACAGGGGCTTGGGAAAATGAGCAGTTCTTC; CDR3 protein: CASSLRTGAWENEQFF
D gene: -; clone size: once; J gene: TRBJ2-1; V gene: TRBV14; CDR3 DNA: TGTGCCAGCATCCAAAGCCTTCTCGGGAGTGAGCAGTTCTTC; CDR3 protein: CASIQSLLGSEQFF
D gene: TRBD2; clone size: many; J gene: TRBJ2-1; V gene: TRBV20-1; CDR3 DNA: TGCAGTGCTAGGGGAGCGGGGGGGCCTTGGAATGAGCAGTTCTTC; CDR3 protein: CSARGAGGPWNEQFF
D gene: -; clone size: once; J gene: TRBJ2-3; V gene: TRBV6-1; CDR3 DNA: TGTGCCAGCAGAAAACGGGGAGCAGATACGCAGTATTTT; CDR3 protein: CASRKRGADTQYF
D gene: TRBD1; clone size: few; J gene: TRBJ2-1; V gene: TRBV25-1; CDR3 DNA: TGTGCCAGCAGTGAATTTACACAGGGGGTAGGAGGTGAGCAGTTCTTC; CDR3 protein: CASSEFTQGVGGEQFF
D gene: TRBD2; clone size: few; J gene: TRBJ2-7; V gene: TRBV28; CDR3 DNA: TGTGCCAGCAGTTTGGGGGGGAGCTCCTACAATGAGCAGTACTTC; CDR3 protein: CASSLGGSSYNEQYF
D gene: -; clone size: -; J gene: TRBJ2-3; V gene: TRBV2; CDR3 DNA: TGTGCCGGCCAGGGAGGAGGGGGCACAGATACGCAGTATTTT; CDR3 protein: CAGQGGGGTDTQYF
D gene: -; clone size: -; J gene: TRBJ2-5; V gene: TRBV6-5; CDR3 DNA: TGTGCCAGCTTTAAACTTGGAGAGACCCAGTACTTC; CDR3 protein: CASFKLGETQYF
D gene: TRBD1; clone size: -; J gene: TRBJ1-2; V gene: TRBV13; CDR3 DNA: TGTGCCAGCAGCCCCCGGGACAGGGAAGGAATGAGCTACACCTTC; CDR3 protein: CASSPRDREGMSYTF
D gene: TRBD1; clone size: few; J gene: TRBJ1-6; V gene: TRBV15; CDR3 DNA: TGTGCCACCAGCAGAGATGGGAGCGGGACAGGGAATTCACCCCTCCACTTT; CDR3 protein: CATSRDGSGTGNSPLHF
D gene: -; clone size: -; J gene: TRBJ1-4; V gene: TRBV9; CDR3 DNA: TGTGCCAGCAGCCCCACCGGGACGCCTAATGAAAAACTGTTTTTT; CDR3 protein: CASSPTGTPNEKLFF
D gene: -; clone size: many; J gene: TRBJ2-7; V gene: TRBV29-1; CDR3 DNA: TGCAGCACCAGGGATCCTAACGAGCAGTACTTC; CDR3 protein: CSTRDPNEQYF
D gene: -; clone size: -; J gene: TRBJ2-3; V gene: TRBV14; CDR3 DNA: TGTGCCAGCAGCCAAGGGTTTGCCACAGATACGCAGTATTTT; CDR3 protein: CASSQGFATDTQYF
D gene: TRBD2; clone size: few; J gene: TRBJ2-1; V gene: TRBV6-5; CDR3 DNA: TGTGCCAGCCTGGGAGGGGCAGAATCCTACAATGAGCAGTTCTTC; CDR3 protein: CASLGGAESYNEQFF
D gene: TRBD2; clone size: few; J gene: TRBJ2-5; V gene: TRBV7-6; CDR3 DNA: TGTGCCAGCAGCTTACTAGCGGGGGATCAAGAGACCCAGTACTTC; CDR3 protein: CASSLLAGDQETQYF
D gene: TRBD2; clone size: -; J gene: TRBJ2-7; V gene: TRBV6-2/TRBV6-3; CDR3 DNA: TGTGCCAGCAGAGGAGGACTAGCGGGAGAATGCGAGCAGTACTTC; CDR3 protein: CASRGGLAGECEQYF
D gene: TRBD2; clone size: few; J gene: TRBJ2-7; V gene: TRBV5-1; CDR3 DNA: TGCGCCAGCAGCAGGCTAGGACTAGCGGGTTACGAGCAGTACTTC; CDR3 protein: CASSRLGLAGYEQYF
D gene: -; clone size: -; J gene: TRBJ1-2; V gene: TRBV7-3; CDR3 DNA: TGTGCCAGCAGCCTAAAGATGGACAGTTCTAACTATGGCTACACCTTC; CDR3 protein: CASSLKMDSSNYGYTF
D gene: TRBD1; clone size: -; J gene: TRBJ1-2; V gene: TRBV4-3; CDR3 DNA: TGCGCCAGCAGCCAGGCCGGGACAGGGTTCTATGGCTACACCTTC; CDR3 protein: CASSQAGTGFYGYTF
D gene: -; clone size: many; J gene: TRBJ2-7; V gene: TRBV6-5; CDR3 DNA: TGTGCCAGCAGTCCGCAGGGAGGTCCCTACGAGCAGTACTTC; CDR3 protein: CASSPQGGPYEQYF